This T cell receptor (beta chain) was documented in a study of blood T cell repertoires in COVID-19. On the study more broadly: PBMCs, B-cell-depleted T cells, or T cells were the source of the cDNA or gDNA that made up the material.

In the authors' workflow: The authors estimated nucleated cell counts from reference gene primer amplification. Profiling relied on immunoSEQ multiplex PCR, and the TCRdb table lists in-frame clones only, not all of them. That table gives V, J and clone size, and the DNA gave D and trimming. The profile shows 150,000 to 200,000 clones, about 81% of them singletons. The CDR3 is 15 residues long. Looked up from germline, CDR1 is SGHAT and CDR2 is FQNNGV. The V and J ends lost 5 bases and 2 bases, in that order; junction bases with no gene match: 6. The chain couples TRBV11-2 to TRBJ2-3, with 8 bases identical to TRBD2. This receptor was obtained from a human donor in a cohort sampled during active COVID-19. The sequencing input was peripheral blood. CDR3 bases: TGTGCCAGCAGCCCTCCTAGCGGGCTCACAGATACGCAGTATTTT. Translated, it gives CASSPPSGLTDTQYF.